This paragraph reports one T cell receptor beta chain. Its target is not known. The data originate from a study of radiation and T cells in renal cell carcinoma. Study observations and caveats: From baseline, blood top tumor clonotypes peaked at 2 weeks post-radiation. Pretreatment tumor biopsies were lacking, so baseline clonotypes are unknown.

Assay: immunoSEQ multiplex PCR; the TCRdb copy retains only in-frame clones and omits some. Of 140,000 or so clones listed, 88% are singletons. Germline CDR1 reads SGHRS; CDR2 reads YFSETQ. The CDR3 has 13 residues. The V gene lost 1 base and the J gene lost 4 bases, with 8 bases spanning the gap. Time point meaning: baseline pretreatment blood. Treatment defined: 15 Gy SBRT to primary tumor, nephrectomy 4 weeks later. Serial blood draws occurred at baseline and 2 and 4 weeks post-SBRT. The clonotype was recovered from a woman in her forties or fifties with renal cell carcinoma. The specimen comprised blood, sampled from a patient whose treatment included radiotherapy and nephrectomy. V usage is TRBV5-1 and J usage is TRBJ1-2; D remains unclear. CDR3 amino acids: CASSLREGYGYTF. The CDR3 nucleotides read TGCGCCAGCAGCTTGCGGGAAGGCTATGGCTACACCTTC.